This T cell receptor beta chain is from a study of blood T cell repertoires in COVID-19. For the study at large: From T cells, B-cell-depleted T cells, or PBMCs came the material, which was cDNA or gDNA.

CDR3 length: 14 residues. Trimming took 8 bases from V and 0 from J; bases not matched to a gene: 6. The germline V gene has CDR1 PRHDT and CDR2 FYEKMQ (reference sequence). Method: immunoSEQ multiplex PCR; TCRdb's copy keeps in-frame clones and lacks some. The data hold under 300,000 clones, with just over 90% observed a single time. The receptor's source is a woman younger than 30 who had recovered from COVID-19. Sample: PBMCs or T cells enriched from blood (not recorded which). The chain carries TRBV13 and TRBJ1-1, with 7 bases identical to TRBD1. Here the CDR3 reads CASGHRGLNTEAFF. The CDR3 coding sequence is TGTGCCAGCGGACACAGGGGTTTGAACACTGAAGCTTTCTTT.